One and the same sample provided the 11 T cell receptor beta chains below, sequenced in a study of shared clonotypes between healthy human individuals. This table comes from immunoSEQ multiplex PCR, and its TCRdb copy is limited to in-frame clones, with some not included. The table lists approximately 1.4 million clones, approximately 98% of them singletons, with about 0.4% in the top ten. Specimen: naive CD4+ T cells sorted from blood. Subset described: CD45RA+ positively selected. Receptor source: a young man in good health.

The gene calls are TRBV9 and TRBJ2-3, with a tentative D call TRBD1 (5 bases). Germline V gene data show CDR1 as SGDLS and CDR2 as YYNGEE. This CDR3 contains 17 residues. Between the trimmed V and J ends, which lost 2 bases and 0 bases, there was a span of 16 bases. The CDR3 coding sequence is TGTGCCAGCAGCGTTTTAGGGGCGTCGGCTAGCACAGATACGCAGTATTTT. This translates into CASSVLGASASTDTQYF.

The rearrangement links TRBV27 to TRBJ1-5; 8 positions agree with TRBD1. Germline V gene sequence: CDR1 MNHEY, CDR2 SMNVEV (reference sequence). The V segment lost 1 base and the J segment 7 bases; nucleotides outside the gene matches: 9. This CDR3 spans 16 amino acids. Here the CDR3 reads CASSLLETGVTQPQHF. The DNA for the CDR3 is TGTGCCAGCAGTTTATTGGAGACAGGGGTAACCCAGCCCCAGCATTTT.

The J gene is TRBJ2-3, the V gene TRBV27, with D tentatively TRBD1 or TRBD2 (5 bases each). Germline-derived CDR1 and CDR2 are MNHEY and SMNVEV (reference sequence). Deletions cut 6 bases from V and 1 base from J, with 14 bases between. This CDR3 has 15 residues. CDR3 sequence: CASSGGGVGTDTQYF. CDR3 DNA sequence: TGTGCCAGCAGCGGTGGGGGAGTGGGCACAGATACGCAGTATTTT.

The chain is built from TRBV28 and TRBJ1-1, with unresolved D. V was cut by 5 bases and J by 7 bases, with 23 bases left in between. CDR1 MDHEN and CDR2 SYDVKM come from the germline V gene. There are 16 residues in the CDR3. CDR3 loop: CASSSPGDPTNGEAFF. The DNA for the CDR3 is TGTGCCAGCAGTAGCCCAGGAGACCCTACGAATGGTGAAGCTTTCTTT.

For this clone: Additional DNA sequences in this sample encode the identical CDR3. The chain joins TRBV5-1 to TRBJ2-1, with no clear D. This CDR3 is 15 amino acids long. The V gene lost 0 bases and the J gene lost 0 bases, with 7 bases spanning the gap. Per germline, CDR1 SGHRS and CDR2 YFSETQ. This chain's CDR3 is CASSLVRSSYNEQFF. As DNA, the CDR3 is TGCGCCAGCAGCTTGGTTCGGAGCTCCTACAATGAGCAGTTCTTC. Supplemented by reference TRBV5-1 and TRBJ2-1, the full variable domain reads KAGVTQTPRYLIKTRGQQVTLSCSPISGHRSVSWYQQTPGQGLQFLFEYFSETQRNKGNFPGRFSGRQFSNSRSEMNVSTLELGDSALYLCASSLVRSSYNEQFFGPGTRLTVL.

The chain has TRBV4-3 and TRBJ2-7, with D possibly being TRBD2 (5 bases). This CDR3 has 16 residues. From germline, CDR1 is LGHNA and CDR2 YSLEER. V lost 0 bases, J lost 0 bases, and 12 bases lay in between. CDR3 sequence (DNA): TGCGCCAGCAGCCAAGAGAACAGACTAAGCTCCTACGAGCAGTACTTC. Translated, it gives CASSQENRLSSYEQYF.

This clone was seen once. The rearrangement uses TRBV14 and TRBJ2-7; D unclear. Between the trimmed V and J ends, which lost 0 bases and 4 bases, there was a span of 10 bases. The germline gives CDR1 SGHDN, CDR2 FVKESK. This CDR3 is 14 amino acids long. CDR3 region: CASSQEVKGYEQYF. The CDR3 nucleotides are TGTGCCAGCAGCCAAGAGGTGAAGGGTTACGAGCAGTACTTC.

A single count supports this clone. This rearrangement joins TRBV9 to TRBJ2-3, with TRBD2 identical over 8 bases. The germline V gene encodes CDR1 SGDLS and CDR2 YYNGEE. This CDR3 has 16 amino acids. The trim removed 0 bases at V and 4 bases at J, leaving 7 bases unmatched. This chain's CDR3 is CASSVGPGLVPDTQYF. Here the CDR3 DNA reads TGTGCCAGCAGCGTAGGTCCGGGACTAGTCCCAGATACGCAGTATTTT.

The chain combines TRBV9 with TRBJ1-5; D uncertain. The V gene's germline CDR1 is SGDLS and CDR2 YYNGEE. V was cut by 0 bases and J by 9 bases, with 7 bases left in between. The CDR3 spans 12 residues. This chain's CDR3 is CASSVGDGPQHF. The CDR3 DNA follows: TGTGCCAGCAGCGTAGGGGATGGGCCCCAGCATTTT.

The chain uses TRBV6-9 and TRBJ2-1; D uncertain. From germline, CDR1 is MNHGY and CDR2 SVAAGI. Trimming took 6 bases from V and 6 from J, leaving 9 bases between them. This CDR3 is 12 amino acids long. The CDR3 DNA reads as TGTGCCAGCAGACCACTTGGCAATGAGCAGTTCTTC. It codes for CASRPLGNEQFF.

The gene calls are TRBV25-1 and TRBJ2-1; 8 positions match TRBD2. The CDR3 is 15 residues long. Germline trimming cut 1 base from V and 5 bases from J; bases unmatched to any gene: 4. Looked up from germline, CDR1 is MGHDK and CDR2 is SYGVNS. This CDR3 is CASSEFGSGNNEQFF. The CDR3 DNA reads as TGTGCCAGCAGTGAATTTGGTAGCGGGAACAATGAGCAGTTCTTC.